This TCR beta chain originates from a study of human T cells and chemical hapten exposure. Study overall: The study traced per-sample TCR yield variation mainly to small differences in pooled library volumes. Findings and caveats of the study: Patch test score rose with PT1 expanded TCRs, significant at 8, 16, 32, not 4.

For the library, individual cDNA molecules each received unique molecular identifiers. MiXCR was run by TCRdb on the RACE reads, yielding one entry per CDR3 protein. The sample records about 400,000 distinct CDR3 sequences, just under 6.5% being singletons. CDR3 length equals 17 residues. V lost 5 bases and J 2 bases, leaving 20 bases between the germline ends. The germline gives CDR1 SGHTA, CDR2 FQGNSA. The time point: patch test 2, 6 weeks after DPC sensitization. The treatment was: therapeutic diphenylcyclopropenone sensitization with weekly scalp DPC. The study enrolled 18 to 70-year-old alopecia patients suitable for DPC. At least ten counts were recorded for this clonotype. The antigen is undetermined.

This sequence originates from a woman between 18 and 29 years old with alopecia areata. Some clones in this sample may be carry-over from other donors' samples. This specimen was whole blood, taken in connection with sensitization to the hapten diphenylcyclopropenone (DPC). The chain carries TRBV7-2 and TRBJ2-3; perhaps D is TRBD1 or TRBD2 (5 bases each). In DNA form, the CDR3 reads TGTGCCAGCAGCCAACCGAAGGCCGGGGCCCCCACAGATACGCAGTATTTT. Encoded protein: CASSQPKAGAPTDTQYF.